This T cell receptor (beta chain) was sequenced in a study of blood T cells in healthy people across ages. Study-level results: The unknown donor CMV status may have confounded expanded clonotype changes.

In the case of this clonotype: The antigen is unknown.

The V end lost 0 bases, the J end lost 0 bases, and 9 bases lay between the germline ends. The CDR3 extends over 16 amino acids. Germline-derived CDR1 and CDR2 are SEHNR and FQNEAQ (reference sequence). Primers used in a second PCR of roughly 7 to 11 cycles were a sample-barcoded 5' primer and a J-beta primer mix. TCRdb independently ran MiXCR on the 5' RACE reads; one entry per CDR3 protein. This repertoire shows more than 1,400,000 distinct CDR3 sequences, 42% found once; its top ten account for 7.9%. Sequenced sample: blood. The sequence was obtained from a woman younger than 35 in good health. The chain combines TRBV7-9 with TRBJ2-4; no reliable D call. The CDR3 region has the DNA TGTGCCAGCAGCTTAGCGACGGCAGCAGCCAAAAACATTCAGTACTTC. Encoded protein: CASSLATAAAKNIQYF.